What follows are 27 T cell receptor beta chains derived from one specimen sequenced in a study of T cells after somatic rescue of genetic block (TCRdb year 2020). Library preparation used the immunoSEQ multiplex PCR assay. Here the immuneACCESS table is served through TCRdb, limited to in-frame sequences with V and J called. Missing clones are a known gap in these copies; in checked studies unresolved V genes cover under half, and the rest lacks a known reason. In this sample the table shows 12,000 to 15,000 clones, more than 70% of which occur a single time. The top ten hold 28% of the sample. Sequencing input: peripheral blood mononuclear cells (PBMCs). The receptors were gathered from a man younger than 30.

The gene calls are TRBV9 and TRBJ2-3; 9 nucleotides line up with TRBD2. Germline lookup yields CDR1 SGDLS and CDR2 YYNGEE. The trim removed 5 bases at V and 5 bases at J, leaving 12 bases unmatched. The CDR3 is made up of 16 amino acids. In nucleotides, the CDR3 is TGTGCCAGCAGTTGTCCGTCTAGCGGGGCATTAGATACGCAGTATTTT. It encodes CASSCPSSGALDTQYF.

CDR3 loop: CASSFDMTTTDTQYF. In DNA, the CDR3 is TGTGCCAGCAGCTTCGATATGACCACCACAGATACGCAGTATTTT. The chain employs TRBV11-1 and TRBJ2-3; unclear D gene. The CDR3 covers 15 residues. Trimming took 3 bases from V and 2 from J, leaving 12 bases between them. Germline lookup yields CDR1 SGHAT and CDR2 FQDESV (reference sequence).

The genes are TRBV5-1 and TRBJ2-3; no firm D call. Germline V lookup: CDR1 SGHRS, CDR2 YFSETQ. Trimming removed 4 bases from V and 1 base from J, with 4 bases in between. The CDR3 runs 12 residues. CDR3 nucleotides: TGCGCCAGCAGCCTCCGCACAGATACGCAGTATTTT. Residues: CASSLRTDTQYF.

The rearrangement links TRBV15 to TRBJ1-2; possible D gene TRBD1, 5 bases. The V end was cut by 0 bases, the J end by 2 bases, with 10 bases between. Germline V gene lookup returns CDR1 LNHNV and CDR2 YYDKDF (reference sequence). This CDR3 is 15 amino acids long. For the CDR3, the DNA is TGTGCCACCAGCAGAGAAGCGGGGCGCAACTATGGCTACACCTTC. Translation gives CATSREAGRNYGYTF.

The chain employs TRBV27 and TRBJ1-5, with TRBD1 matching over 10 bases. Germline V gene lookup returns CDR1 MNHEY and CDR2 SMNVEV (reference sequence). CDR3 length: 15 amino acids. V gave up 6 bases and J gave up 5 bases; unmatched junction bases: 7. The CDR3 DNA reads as TGTGCCAGCAGCCGGGGGACAGGGGCCTATCAGCCCCAGCATTTT. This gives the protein CASSRGTGAYQPQHF.

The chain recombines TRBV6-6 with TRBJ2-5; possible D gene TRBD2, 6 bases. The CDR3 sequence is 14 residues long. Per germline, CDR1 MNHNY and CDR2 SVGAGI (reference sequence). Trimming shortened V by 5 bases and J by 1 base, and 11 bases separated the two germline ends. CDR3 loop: CASSDRLVQETQYF. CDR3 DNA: TGTGCCAGCAGTGATCGACTAGTCCAAGAGACCCAGTACTTC.

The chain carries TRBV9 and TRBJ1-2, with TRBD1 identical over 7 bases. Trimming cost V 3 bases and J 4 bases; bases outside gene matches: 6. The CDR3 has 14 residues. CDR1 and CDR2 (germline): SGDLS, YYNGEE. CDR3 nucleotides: TGTGCCAGCAGCGGAACAGGGGTTCCCTATGGCTACACCTTC. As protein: CASSGTGVPYGYTF.

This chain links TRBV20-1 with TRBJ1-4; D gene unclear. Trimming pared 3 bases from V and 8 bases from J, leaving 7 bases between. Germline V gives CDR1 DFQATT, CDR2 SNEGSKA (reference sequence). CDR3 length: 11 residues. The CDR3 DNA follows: TGCAGTGCTAGGAACGGAGAAAAACTGTTTTTT. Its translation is CSARNGEKLFF.

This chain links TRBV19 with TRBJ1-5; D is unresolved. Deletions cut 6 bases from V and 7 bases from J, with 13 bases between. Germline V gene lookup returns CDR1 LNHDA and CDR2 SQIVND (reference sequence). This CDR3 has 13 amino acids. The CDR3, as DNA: TGTGCCAGTAGGGGGAGGGAGGGACAGCCCCAGCATTTT. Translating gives CASRGREGQPQHF.

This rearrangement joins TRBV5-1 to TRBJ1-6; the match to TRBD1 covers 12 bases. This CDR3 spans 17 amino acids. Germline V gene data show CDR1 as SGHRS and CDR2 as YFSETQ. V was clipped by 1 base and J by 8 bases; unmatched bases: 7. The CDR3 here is CASSLRDRDRGHSPLHF. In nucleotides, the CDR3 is TGCGCCAGCAGCTTGCGGGACCGGGACAGGGGGCATTCACCCCTCCACTTT. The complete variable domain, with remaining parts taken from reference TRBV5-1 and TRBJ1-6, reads KAGVTQTPRYLIKTRGQQVTLSCSPISGHRSVSWYQQTPGQGLQFLFEYFSETQRNKGNFPGRFSGRQFSNSRSEMNVSTLELGDSALYLCASSLRDRDRGHSPLHFGNGTRLTVT.

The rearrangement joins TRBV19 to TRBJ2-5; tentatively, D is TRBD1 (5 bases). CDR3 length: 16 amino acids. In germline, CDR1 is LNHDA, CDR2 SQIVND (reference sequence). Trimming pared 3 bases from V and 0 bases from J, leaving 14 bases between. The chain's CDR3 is CASSIRRQRDQETQYF. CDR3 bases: TGTGCCAGTAGTATCCGGAGACAGAGAGACCAAGAGACCCAGTACTTC.

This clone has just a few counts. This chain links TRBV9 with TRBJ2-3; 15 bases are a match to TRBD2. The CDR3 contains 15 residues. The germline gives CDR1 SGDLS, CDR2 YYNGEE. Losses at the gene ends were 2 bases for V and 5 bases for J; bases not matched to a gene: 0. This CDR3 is CASSVGLAGGDTQYF. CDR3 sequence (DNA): TGTGCCAGCAGCGTGGGACTAGCGGGAGGAGATACGCAGTATTTT. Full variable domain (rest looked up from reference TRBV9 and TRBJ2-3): DSGVTQTPKHLITATGQRVTLRCSPRSGDLSVYWYQQSLDQGLQFLIQYYNGEERAKGNILERFSAQQFPDLHSELNLSSLELGDSALYFCASSVGLAGGDTQYFGPGTRLTVL.

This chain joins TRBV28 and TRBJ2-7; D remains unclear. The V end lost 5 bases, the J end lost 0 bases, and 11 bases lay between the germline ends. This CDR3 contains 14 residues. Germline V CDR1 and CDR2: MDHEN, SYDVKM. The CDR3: CASSNPQRSYEQYF. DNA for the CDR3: TGTGCCAGCAGTAACCCGCAGCGCTCCTACGAGCAGTACTTC.

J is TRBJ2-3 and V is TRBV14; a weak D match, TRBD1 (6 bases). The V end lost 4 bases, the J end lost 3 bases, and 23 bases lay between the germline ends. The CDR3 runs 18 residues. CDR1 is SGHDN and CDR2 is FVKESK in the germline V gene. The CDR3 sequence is CASSPVSGSWQGTDTQYF. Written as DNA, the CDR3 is TGTGCCAGCAGCCCAGTATCTGGCTCGTGGCAGGGGACAGATACGCAGTATTTT.

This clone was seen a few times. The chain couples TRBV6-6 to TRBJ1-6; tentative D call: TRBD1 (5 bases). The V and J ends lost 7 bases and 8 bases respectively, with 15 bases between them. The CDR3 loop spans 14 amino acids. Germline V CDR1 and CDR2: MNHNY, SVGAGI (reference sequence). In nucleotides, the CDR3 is TGTGCCAGCACCCAAGGGGTGGGTTATTCACCCCTCCACTTT. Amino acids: CASTQGVGYSPLHF.

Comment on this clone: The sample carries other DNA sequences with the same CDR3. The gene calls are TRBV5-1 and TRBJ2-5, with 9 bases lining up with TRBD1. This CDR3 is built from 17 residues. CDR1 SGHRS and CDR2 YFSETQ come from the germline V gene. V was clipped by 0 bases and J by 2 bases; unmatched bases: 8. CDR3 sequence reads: CASSLVRTGDVQETQYF. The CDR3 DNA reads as TGCGCCAGCAGCTTGGTAAGGACAGGGGATGTACAAGAGACCCAGTACTTC.

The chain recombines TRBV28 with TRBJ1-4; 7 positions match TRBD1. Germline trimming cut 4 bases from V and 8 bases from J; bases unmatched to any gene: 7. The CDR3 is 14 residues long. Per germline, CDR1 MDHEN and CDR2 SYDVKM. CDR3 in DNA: TGTGCCAGCAGTTCGACAGGGTCTGGGGAAAAACTGTTTTTT. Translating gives CASSSTGSGEKLFF.

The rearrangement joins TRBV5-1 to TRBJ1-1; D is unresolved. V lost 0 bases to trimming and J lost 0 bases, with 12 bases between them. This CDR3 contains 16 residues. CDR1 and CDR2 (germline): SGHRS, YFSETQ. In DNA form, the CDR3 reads TGCGCCAGCAGCTTGGTGCCCGATGTTCTGAACACTGAAGCTTTCTTT. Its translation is CASSLVPDVLNTEAFF.

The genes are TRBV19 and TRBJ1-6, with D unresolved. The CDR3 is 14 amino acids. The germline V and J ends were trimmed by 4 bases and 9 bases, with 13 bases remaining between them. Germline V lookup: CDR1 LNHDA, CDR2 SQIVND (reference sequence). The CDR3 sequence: CASSRPEALSPLHF. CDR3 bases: TGTGCCAGTAGTAGACCAGAGGCCCTTTCACCCCTCCACTTT.

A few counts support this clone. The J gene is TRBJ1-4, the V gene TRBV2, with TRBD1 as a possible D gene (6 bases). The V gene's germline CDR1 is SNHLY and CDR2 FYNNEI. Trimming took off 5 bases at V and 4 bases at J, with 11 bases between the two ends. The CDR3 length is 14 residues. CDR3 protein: CASSPWGLNEKLFF. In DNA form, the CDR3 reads TGTGCCAGCAGTCCCTGGGGGCTTAATGAAAAACTGTTTTTT.

CDR3 bases: TGTGCCAGCAGCTTAGTGGAGCTCTACAATGAGCAGTTCTTC. Its translation is CASSLVELYNEQFF. The chain uses TRBV7-9 and TRBJ2-1; unclear D gene. Trimming took off 1 base at V and 3 bases at J, with 7 bases between the two ends. In germline, CDR1 is SEHNR, CDR2 FQNEAQ (reference sequence). The CDR3 has 14 amino acids.

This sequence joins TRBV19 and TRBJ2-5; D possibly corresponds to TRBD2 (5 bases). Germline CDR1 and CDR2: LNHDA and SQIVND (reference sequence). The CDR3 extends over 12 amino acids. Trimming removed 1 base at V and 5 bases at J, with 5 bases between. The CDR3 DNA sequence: TGTGCCAGTAGTATAGGAGGGGAGACCCAGTACTTC. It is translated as CASSIGGETQYF.

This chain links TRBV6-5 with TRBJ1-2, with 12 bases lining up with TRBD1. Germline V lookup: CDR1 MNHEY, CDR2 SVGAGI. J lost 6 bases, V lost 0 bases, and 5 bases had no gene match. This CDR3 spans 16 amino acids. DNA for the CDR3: TGTGCCAGCAGTTACTCGGGGACAGGGGGCCTTCATGGCTACACCTTC. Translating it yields CASSYSGTGGLHGYTF.

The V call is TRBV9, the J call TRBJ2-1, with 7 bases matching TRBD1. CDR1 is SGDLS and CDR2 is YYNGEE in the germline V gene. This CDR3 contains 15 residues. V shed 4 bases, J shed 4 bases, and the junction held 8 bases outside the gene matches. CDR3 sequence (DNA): TGTGCCAGCAGCCCTCCCGGGACAGCATACAATGAGCAGTTCTTC. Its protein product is CASSPPGTAYNEQFF.

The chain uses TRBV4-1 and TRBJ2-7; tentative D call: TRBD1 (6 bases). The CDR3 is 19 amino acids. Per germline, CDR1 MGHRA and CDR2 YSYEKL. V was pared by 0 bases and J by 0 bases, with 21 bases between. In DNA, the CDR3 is TGCGCCAGCAGCCAAGATATCCCCTTTACAGGGCCTCCCTCCTACGAGCAGTACTTC. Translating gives CASSQDIPFTGPPSYEQYF.

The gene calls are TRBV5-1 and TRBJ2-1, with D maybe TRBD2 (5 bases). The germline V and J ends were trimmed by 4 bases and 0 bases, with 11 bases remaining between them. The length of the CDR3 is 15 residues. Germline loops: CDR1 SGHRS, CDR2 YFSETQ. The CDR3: CASSPSGTSYNEQFF. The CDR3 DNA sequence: TGCGCCAGCAGCCCAAGCGGCACCTCCTACAATGAGCAGTTCTTC.

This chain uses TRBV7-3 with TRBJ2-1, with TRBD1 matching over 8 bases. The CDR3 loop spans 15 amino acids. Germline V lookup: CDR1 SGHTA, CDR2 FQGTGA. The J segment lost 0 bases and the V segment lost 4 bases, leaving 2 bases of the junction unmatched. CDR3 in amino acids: CASSSRGRSYNEQFF. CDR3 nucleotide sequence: TGTGCCAGCAGCTCCAGGGGGCGCTCCTACAATGAGCAGTTCTTC.